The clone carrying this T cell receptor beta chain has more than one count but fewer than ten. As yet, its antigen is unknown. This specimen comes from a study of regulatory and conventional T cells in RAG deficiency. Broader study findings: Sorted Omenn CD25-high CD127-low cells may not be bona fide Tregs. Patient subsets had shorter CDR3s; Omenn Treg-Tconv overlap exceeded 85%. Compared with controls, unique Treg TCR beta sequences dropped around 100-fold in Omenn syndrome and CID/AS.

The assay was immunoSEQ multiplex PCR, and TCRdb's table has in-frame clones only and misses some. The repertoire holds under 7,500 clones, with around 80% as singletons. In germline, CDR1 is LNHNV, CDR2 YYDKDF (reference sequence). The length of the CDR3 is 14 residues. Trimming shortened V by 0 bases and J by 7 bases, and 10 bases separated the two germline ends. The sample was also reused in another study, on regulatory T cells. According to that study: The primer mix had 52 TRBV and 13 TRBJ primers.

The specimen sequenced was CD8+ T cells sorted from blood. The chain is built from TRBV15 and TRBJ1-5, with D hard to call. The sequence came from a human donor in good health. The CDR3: CATSRDSFGQPQHF. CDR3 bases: TGTGCCACCAGCAGAGATTCCTTCGGGCAGCCCCAGCATTTT.